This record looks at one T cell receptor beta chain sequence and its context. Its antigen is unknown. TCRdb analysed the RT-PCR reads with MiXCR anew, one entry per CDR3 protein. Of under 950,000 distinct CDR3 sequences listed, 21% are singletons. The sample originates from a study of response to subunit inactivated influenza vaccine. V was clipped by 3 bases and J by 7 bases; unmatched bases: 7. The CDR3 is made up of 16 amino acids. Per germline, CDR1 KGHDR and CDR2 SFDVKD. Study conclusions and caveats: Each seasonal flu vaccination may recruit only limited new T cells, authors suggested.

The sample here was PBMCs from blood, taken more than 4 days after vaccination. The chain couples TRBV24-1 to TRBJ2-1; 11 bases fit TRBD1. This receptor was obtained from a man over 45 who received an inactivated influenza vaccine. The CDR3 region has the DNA TGTGCCACCAGTGATCCCTCTGGACAGGGGGCAAATGAGCAGTTCTTC. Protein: CATSDPSGQGANEQFF.